The following is a T cell receptor beta chain sequence with its context. This entry comes from a study of shared clonotypes between healthy human individuals. Using immunoSEQ multiplex PCR, the repertoire was profiled, and TCRdb retains in-frame clones only, with some absent. The profile shows under 2.5 million clones, around 90% of them singletons. Germline values: CDR1 ENHRY, CDR2 SYGVKD. V gave up 2 bases and J gave up 5 bases; unmatched junction bases: 10. The length of the CDR3 is 16 residues. The chain uses TRBV10-3 and TRBJ2-5, with 8 bases identical to TRBD1. The origin of this receptor is a man aged 18 to 35 in good health. Some clones in this sample may be carry-over from other donors' samples. Sequenced: naive CD4+ T cells from PBMCs. Indicated subset: CD45RA+ positively selected. CDR3 sequence: CAISETGTGFGETQYF. The CDR3 region has the DNA TGTGCCATCAGTGAGACCGGGACAGGATTTGGGGAGACCCAGTACTTC.